The 17 T cell receptor beta chains in this list originate from one sample, sequenced in a study of Ad26.COV2.S vaccination and SARS-CoV-2 variants. Using immunoSEQ multiplex PCR, the repertoire was profiled, and TCRdb retains in-frame clones only, with some absent. The table has hundreds of thousands of clones, less than 90% seen once. The treatment: around 19 received Ad26.COV2.S at low or high dose, single or two shots; about 5 received placebo; per-sample allocation not given. After the first vaccine or placebo injection, samples were drawn on day 63. Sequenced here: peripheral blood, sampled in a trial of Ad26.COV2.S vaccine versus placebo. These receptors were obtained from a person aged 18-60 years who received the Ad26.COV2.S COVID-19 vaccine or a placebo.

The sample holds a few counts of this clone. The chain recombines TRBV19 with TRBJ1-5, with D possibly matching TRBD1 (6 bases). The germline gives CDR1 LNHDA, CDR2 SQIVND (reference sequence). This CDR3 has 13 amino acids. Trimming removed 10 bases from V and 3 bases from J, with 13 bases in between. CDR3 sequence reads: CATSQGPNQPQHF. For the CDR3, the DNA is TGTGCCACTTCTCAGGGGCCCAATCAGCCCCAGCATTTT.

Worth noting for this clone: The same CDR3 can be traced to other DNA sequences in this sample. V gene TRBV5-6 combines with J gene TRBJ2-7; no reliable D call. The CDR3 contains 11 residues. The germline V gene has CDR1 SGHDT and CDR2 YYEEEE. Trimming pared 4 bases from V and 0 bases from J, leaving 2 bases between. In DNA form, the CDR3 reads TGTGCCAGCAGCCGCTCCTACGAGCAGTACTTC. As protein: CASSRSYEQYF.

Points on this clone: The identical CDR3 is also encoded by other nucleotide sequences in the sample. The CDR3 is CASSLEGGMVAEAFF. The CDR3 DNA sequence: TGTGCCAGCAGCTTGGAAGGGGGCATGGTCGCCGAAGCTTTCTTT. The chain links TRBV5-4 to TRBJ1-1; 7 bases align to TRBD1. The CDR3 is made up of 15 amino acids. Germline V gene data show CDR1 as SGHNT and CDR2 as YYREEE (reference sequence). The V segment lost 0 bases and the J segment 8 bases; nucleotides outside the gene matches: 10.

The J gene is TRBJ1-2, the V gene TRBV4-2; no firm D call. The CDR3 length is 13 residues. Germline values: CDR1 LGHNA, CDR2 YNFKEQ. Trimming removed 2 bases at V and 4 bases at J, with 8 bases between. The CDR3 loop is CASSQSSGYGYTF. CDR3 in DNA: TGTGCCAGCAGCCAATCATCTGGCTATGGCTACACCTTC.

The chain combines TRBV27 with TRBJ1-1, with TRBD1 as a possible D gene (5 bases). The germline CDR1 and CDR2 sequences are MNHEY and SMNVEV (reference sequence). V dropped 6 bases and J dropped 0 bases, with 11 bases sitting between them. The length of the CDR3 is 14 residues. CDR3: CASRSIRVNTEAFF. CDR3 in DNA: TGTGCCAGCAGGAGTATCAGGGTGAACACTGAAGCTTTCTTT.

V is TRBV5-5 and J is TRBJ2-1; 9 bases are a match to TRBD2. CDR3 length: 15 residues. Unmatched junction bases numbered 6, after V lost 4 bases and J lost 4 bases. Germline CDR1 is SGHKS and CDR2 is YYEKEE (reference sequence). CDR3 loop: CASSVSGRRYNEQFF. Written as DNA, the CDR3 is TGTGCCAGCAGCGTGAGCGGGAGGAGATACAATGAGCAGTTCTTC.

V and J are TRBV24-1 and TRBJ2-5, with TRBD1 matching over 8 bases. The CDR3 totals 17 residues. J was trimmed by 5 bases and V by 2 bases; bases with no gene match: 12. The germline V gene has CDR1 KGHDR and CDR2 SFDVKD. CDR3 amino acids: CATSDSTRGQGVETQYF. The CDR3 nucleotides read TGTGCCACCAGTGATTCAACCCGCGGACAGGGAGTGGAGACCCAGTACTTC.

This clone was counted many times. The rearrangement links TRBV6-5 to TRBJ2-7; possibly TRBD1 for D (6 bases). CDR3 length: 13 amino acids. CDR1 and CDR2 from the germline V gene are MNHEY and SVGAGI. V lost 6 bases and J 1 base, leaving 10 bases between the germline ends. The CDR3 bases are TGTGCCAGCAGCCGACAGGCTTCCTACGAGCAGTACTTC. It translates to CASSRQASYEQYF.

This chain links TRBV7-9 with TRBJ2-4; D may be TRBD1 or TRBD2 (5 bases each). The CDR3 consists of 15 residues. Germline CDR1 and CDR2: SEHNR and FQNEAQ (reference sequence). V lost 1 base to trimming and J lost 0 bases, with 7 bases between them. The CDR3 nucleotides read TGTGCCAGCAGCTTAGGGGACGCAGCCAAAAACATTCAGTACTTC. Protein sequence: CASSLGDAAKNIQYF.

This sequence joins TRBV28 and TRBJ2-2; D is possibly TRBD1 (6 bases). The CDR3 extends over 17 amino acids. V lost 7 bases and J 0 bases, leaving 18 bases between the germline ends. CDR1 MDHEN and CDR2 SYDVKM come from the germline V gene. CDR3 amino acids: CASTGRGPGTNTGELFF. DNA for the CDR3: TGTGCCAGCACAGGCAGGGGCCCAGGAACGAACACCGGGGAGCTGTTTTTT.

This clone has only one observation. The J gene is TRBJ2-5, the V gene TRBV20-1; 11 bases agree with TRBD2. The germline CDR1 and CDR2 sequences are DFQATT and SNEGSKA (reference sequence). The CDR3 totals 15 residues. The V segment lost 3 bases and the J segment 7 bases; nucleotides outside the gene matches: 10. CDR3 DNA: TGCAGTGCTAGTCCGACTAGCGGGAAGGGAGGGACCCAGTACTTC. This sequence encodes CSASPTSGKGGTQYF.

The chain links TRBV7-2 to TRBJ1-6; 8 nucleotides line up with TRBD1. The CDR3 consists of 17 residues. The V segment lost 4 bases and the J segment 13 bases; nucleotides outside the gene matches: 18. The germline V gene has CDR1 SGHTA and CDR2 FQGNSA. The CDR3 sequence is CASSSLPGQVHSLPLHF. The CDR3 region has the DNA TGTGCCAGCAGCTCGCTTCCGGGACAGGTGCATTCTCTTCCCCTCCACTTT.

The chain couples TRBV7-9 to TRBJ1-2; possible D gene TRBD1, 5 bases. The CDR3 covers 13 residues. V lost 5 bases and J lost 6, with 13 bases in between. Germline V lookup: CDR1 SEHNR, CDR2 FQNEAQ (reference sequence). DNA for the CDR3: TGTGCCAGCAGCGCTTACTGGGGCGATGGCTACACCTTC. It translates to CASSAYWGDGYTF.

About this clone itself: The germline gene is not matched at one end of the junction; a read error may be the cause. This rearrangement joins TRBV6-4 to TRBJ2-1, with 14 nucleotides matching TRBD2. Germline V CDR1 and CDR2: MRHNA, SNTAGT. The CDR3 covers 14 residues. CDR3 amino acids: CASSRLAGGHEQFF. In DNA, the CDR3 is TGTGCTAGCAGTCGACTAGCGGGAGGGCATGAGCAGTTCTTC.

V usage is TRBV9 and J usage is TRBJ2-2, with TRBD2 matching over 8 bases. From germline, CDR1 is SGDLS and CDR2 YYNGEE. This CDR3 spans 16 amino acids. V shed 1 base, J shed 3 bases, and the junction held 5 bases outside the gene matches. The CDR3 loop is CASSVIPGGDTGELFF. CDR3 in DNA: TGTGCCAGCAGCGTAATACCGGGAGGGGACACCGGGGAGCTGTTTTTT.

This clone was seen more than once but under ten times. The rearrangement joins TRBV4-1 to TRBJ2-1; 14 nucleotides agree with TRBD2. CDR3 length: 19 residues. V was clipped by 4 bases and J by 1 base; unmatched bases: 9. Germline V gene sequence: CDR1 MGHRA, CDR2 YSYEKL. CDR3 sequence reads: CASSRGLAGDRGSYNEQFF. CDR3 in DNA: TGCGCCAGCAGCCGGGGACTAGCGGGAGATCGGGGGTCCTACAATGAGCAGTTCTTC.

V is TRBV19 and J is TRBJ2-5, with D perhaps assigned TRBD1 or TRBD2 (6 bases each). The length of the CDR3 is 17 residues. V lost 4 bases and J lost 0, with 18 bases in between. Germline V CDR1 and CDR2: LNHDA, SQIVND (reference sequence). The CDR3 DNA follows: TGTGCCAGTAGTACCCGACAGGACGCGGGGTACCAAGAGACCCAGTACTTC. Translated: CASSTRQDAGYQETQYF.